The TCR beta chain under discussion was sequenced for a study of preoperative IRX-2 immunotherapy in early breast cancer. This clone has a handful of counts. V lost 0 bases and J 1 base, leaving 9 bases between the germline ends. The CDR3 contains 15 residues. Germline V gene data show CDR1 as SGHNT and CDR2 as YENEEA. Repertoires were generated with immunoSEQ multiplex PCR, while TCRdb's copy carries only in-frame clones and drops some. The top ten clones hold roughly 2.2% of a sample with 20,000 to 30,000 clones, roughly 80% of them seen once. Regarding treatment: preoperative locoregional IRX-2 cytokine immunotherapy.

The sequence was obtained from a human donor with breast cancer. The chain is built from TRBV11-3 and TRBJ1-1, with D hard to call. The sample was lymph node tissue, taken before IRX-2 immunotherapy. The CDR3 spells CASSLELAGNTEAFF. In DNA, the CDR3 is TGTGCCAGCAGCTTAGAATTGGCAGGGAACACTGAAGCTTTCTTT.